This TCR beta chain derives from a study of beta chain bispecific antibodies for T cell cancers (dated by TCRdb to the early 2020s). Turning to the overall study: Healthy donor T cells were cocultured with T cell leukemia lines and bispecific antibodies, and TRBV sequencing of the surviving cells was then used to measure how much each TRBV family was depleted. Surface TRBV12 (TRBV12-3) was expressed by Jurkat cells, and surface TRBV5-5 was expressed by HPB-ALL cells. The full study reports these points: Every sequenced sample was a mix of normal T cells and leukemia cell line cells, and most of the targeted TRBV signal originated from the leukemia cells instead of the normal T cells. Relative to anti-CD19, exposure to anti-TRBV12 lowered the TRBV12-3 share of total TRBV signal by 98.9%, while TRBV12-4 dropped by around 35%, a change that was not significant. Except for the targeted genes and closely related genes, all other TRBV family members appeared to be unaffected by the TRBV-directed bispecific antibodies. Cross-reactivity of the anti-TRBV5-5 antibody with TRBV5-6 was attributed to high sequence similarity between the two genes.

This clonotype was counted many times. The specificity of this receptor is unknown. Base qualities are not provided; no much larger clone lies one nucleotide away. The libraries included unique molecular identifier barcodes, and the barcodes were used to quantify clonotypes. Qiagen AllPrep DNA/RNA Micro kits were used to isolate total RNA, and an Agilent TapeStation was used to check RNA quality. TCR beta libraries were constructed by 5' RACE, in which cDNA synthesis was followed by two PCR steps with TCR beta constant-region gene-specific primers. Sequencing of the TCR beta libraries was performed on an Illumina MiSeq platform. The study's own analysis went as follows. Reads were processed with MIGEC, MiXCR and VDJtools. The frequency of each clonotype was calculated as the fraction of all unique molecular identifiers in the sample that belonged to that clonotype. Nonfunctional TRBV genes classified in IMGT as pseudogenes or open reading frames, such as TRBV1, TRBV12-1 and TRBV21, were excluded. TCRdb handled the public reads itself, with Q25 trimming in fastp and clone calling in MiXCR, and kept productive beta chains. Rows matching on CDR3 protein sequence are summarized as one entry with the most common DNA and genes. TCRdb's processing, not the authors', yielded these V and J calls. Present in this sample are some 20,000 distinct CDR3 sequences, more than 2% of which were seen just once. The ten largest clones capture more than 4.5% of the sample.

The label giving this sample's treatment or condition can be read as: alpha-V12: anti-TRBV12 scFv linked to anti-CD3 scFv. For around 3 days, T cells were expanded from blood mononuclear cells using either the anti-CD3 antibody OKT3 or CD3/CD28 Dynabeads. The anti-TRBV12 bispecific sample came from a coculture of Jurkat leukemia cells with normal T cells, compared against an anti-CD19 bispecific control coculture. The expanded T cells were grown in RPMI 1640 containing approximately 10% fetal bovine serum, recombinant human IL-2 (approximately 91 IU/ml) and IL-7 (roughly 5 ng/ml). For cocultures, about 5 x 10^4 normal T cells were combined with about 5 x 10^4 target cells and bispecific antibody in approximately 0.1 mL and incubated for around 16 hours at 37 degrees C. Every bispecific antibody was made of two single-chain variable fragments expressed in a single-chain diabody format with a His tag. The effector T cells were obtained from healthy human donors, with peripheral blood mononuclear cells isolated from leukapheresis samples by Ficoll density gradient centrifugation.

Between the V and J ends, shortened by 1 base and 6 bases respectively, the junction contains 19 bases. The germline V gene (reference sequence) supplies CDR1 DFQATT and CDR2 SNEGSKA. Taken from cysteine to phenylalanine, the CDR3 has 15 residues. CDR3 DNA only is kept here, 45 bases in frame from base 1. The source of this sequence is a human donor in good health. Some clones in this sample may be carry-over from other donors' samples. The rearrangement combines TRBV20-1 with TRBJ2-7, with no reliable assignment of the D segment. Sequencing was performed on healthy donor T cells cultured with leukemia cells, taken from a culture containing a bispecific antibody targeting TCR Vbeta12. The DNA is as follows: TGCAGTGCTAGAGGGTGGAGATCATCTTCTTCCGAGCAGTACTTC. Its translation reads: CSARGWRSSSSEQYF.